This T cell receptor beta chain was captured in a study of T-cell memory formation after mild COVID-19. Looking at the study overall: The study found TCR clusters largely donor specific. Study observations and caveats: A subset of responding clones appeared in pre-infection memory, suggesting cross-reactive memory joined. Chiefly within CM and EM were the contracting CD4+ clones; CD8+ ones were within EMRA.

Sample barcodes and UMIs were carried by the TCR alpha and TCR beta cDNA libraries that 5'RACE generated with constant-segment primers. MiXCR, run by TCRdb on the 5' RACE reads, gives a single entry per CDR3 protein. Among 400,000 or so distinct CDR3 sequences, roughly 21% were seen once, and the ten largest hold 9.5% to 15%. V lost 0 bases to trimming and J lost 2 bases, with 13 bases between them. The germline CDR1 and CDR2 sequences are SGHDN and FVKESK. This CDR3 contains 16 residues. A few counts support this clonotype. The antigen is not known. The rearrangement links TRBV14 to TRBJ1-2; D not certain. Sequenced material: PBMCs or a T cell subset sorted from them (not recorded which). This TCR derives from an adult woman who had mild COVID-19 (a few samples of this study predate the infection). Cell type and time point are not known. CDR3 region: CASSQDVLAGNYGYTF. In nucleotides, the CDR3 is TGTGCCAGCAGCCAAGATGTTTTAGCGGGAAACTATGGCTACACCTTC.